A single sample gave rise to the 4 T cell receptor beta chains below, sequenced in a study of blood T cell repertoires in COVID-19. Some clones are missing from TCRdb's copy, which holds only in-frame ones; the method was immunoSEQ multiplex PCR. Of roughly 200,000 clones in the sample, roughly 89% were seen once. Sequencing input: PBMCs or T cells enriched from blood (not recorded which). The receptor set was obtained from a woman between 40 and 55 years old with acute COVID-19.

V and J are TRBV3-1 (or the pseudogene TRBV3-2) and TRBJ2-3; D is possibly TRBD2 (5 bases). Between the trimmed V and J ends, which lost 1 base and 3 bases, there was a span of 8 bases. The CDR3 is 14 residues long. Germline V gene sequence: CDR1 LGHDT, CDR2 YNNKEL (reference sequence). The CDR3 loop reads CASSQALATDTQYF. CDR3 nucleotide sequence: TGTGCCAGCAGCCAAGCTTTAGCGACAGATACGCAGTATTTT.

DNA for the CDR3: TGTGCCAGTAGTATAAGGACAACAACTAATGAAAAACTGTTTTTT. Encoded protein: CASSIRTTTNEKLFF. The J gene is TRBJ1-4, the V gene TRBV19, with D possibly matching TRBD1 (5 bases). The CDR3 totals 15 residues. The germline V gene encodes CDR1 LNHDA and CDR2 SQIVND (reference sequence). V was trimmed by 2 bases and J by 0 bases, leaving 7 bases between them.

This chain connects TRBV5-6 to TRBJ1-2; possibly TRBD1 for D (5 bases). V lost 6 bases and J 2 bases, leaving 17 bases between the germline ends. The CDR3 covers 15 residues. Germline V gene data show CDR1 as SGHDT and CDR2 as YYEEEE. Here the CDR3 reads CASTQPRGGNYGYTF. CDR3 coding DNA: TGTGCCAGCACCCAACCTCGGGGGGGAAACTATGGCTACACCTTC.

This chain joins TRBV2 and TRBJ2-7; TRBD1 agrees at 7 bases. V lost 6 bases to trimming and J lost 3 bases; unmatched junction nucleotides: 8. This CDR3 has 14 residues. Germline V gene sequence: CDR1 SNHLY, CDR2 FYNNEI. This CDR3 is CASRGVRDSYEQYF. The DNA for the CDR3 is TGTGCCAGCAGAGGCGTTAGGGACAGCTACGAGCAGTACTTC.